Presented here are 5 T cell receptor beta chains from one specimen sequenced in a study of T cells in women clearing cervical HPV infection. Using immunoSEQ multiplex PCR, the repertoire was profiled, and TCRdb retains in-frame clones only, with some absent. Seen in this sample are approximately 18,000 clones; the ten most common clones hold around 3.3%. Sequenced input: blood buffy coat. These receptors all come from a woman between 18 and 75 years old with a cervical HPV16 infection that either progressed to CIN3+ or cleared (not recorded which).

The CDR3 is CASSFSPGQGPNGLNSPLHF. The sequenced part of the CDR3 DNA is TGCGCCAGCAGCTTCTCCCCGGGACAGGGTCCCAATGGCCTAAATTCACCC. The rearrangement links TRBV5-1 to TRBJ1-6; 9 bases match TRBD1. The read halts 3 residues ahead of the CDR3 end, with the missing end drawn from the germline J gene. Germline-derived CDR1 and CDR2 are SGHRS and YFSETQ. Losses at the gene ends were 2 bases for V and 7 bases for J; bases not matched to a gene: 19. This CDR3 has 20 amino acids.

This clone counts as medium-sized by frequency. Sequencing ends 3 residues short of the CDR3 end; the germline J gene provides the rest. V gene TRBV30 combines with J gene TRBJ2-4; D perhaps matches TRBD1 (6 bases). The germline V and J ends were trimmed by 2 bases and 6 bases, with 11 bases remaining between them. Per the germline V gene, CDR1 is GTSNPN and CDR2 is SVGIG (reference sequence). The CDR3 has 13 residues. CDR3 sequence: CAWSKTGVNIQYF. The sequenced CDR3 bases are TGTGCCTGGAGTAAGACAGGAGTAAACATT.

As to this clone: The read terminates 3 residues ahead of where the CDR3 ends, so the germline J gene completes it. This chain joins TRBV11-2 and TRBJ1-6; D remains ambiguous. V lost 5 bases and J lost 7, with 6 bases in between. The CDR3 totals 12 residues. Germline values: CDR1 SGHAT, CDR2 FQNNGV. The CDR3: CASSEQNSPLHF. The DNA read from the CDR3 is TGTGCCAGCAGCGAACAGAATTCACCC.

About this clone itself: Sequencing ends 3 residues short of the CDR3 end; the germline J gene provides the rest. The chain recombines TRBV9 with TRBJ2-1; 10 positions match TRBD2. The CDR3 consists of 19 residues. Germline V CDR1 and CDR2: SGDLS, YYNGEE. V lost 3 bases, J lost 0 bases, and 12 bases stayed unmatched. This CDR3 reads CASSAIAGGFLLSYNEQFF. Incomplete CDR3 DNA: TGTGCCAGCAGCGCTATAGCGGGGGGCTTCCTTCTCTCCTACAATGAG.

CDR3 residues: CASSAAADYEQYF. CDR3 DNA (partial): TGTGCCAGCAGCGCAGCGGCCGACTACGAG. The rearrangement links TRBV7-9 to TRBJ2-7, with a weak D call TRBD2 (5 bases). Coverage ceases 3 residues before the CDR3 finishes, and the germline J gene fills in the end. The germline V gene has CDR1 SEHNR and CDR2 FQNEAQ (reference sequence). Between the trimmed V and J ends, which lost 5 bases and 3 bases, there was a span of 11 bases. This CDR3 is built from 13 residues.